Below, 32 T cell receptor beta chains from the same sample are listed, as sequenced in a study of T cells in Graves' hyperthyroidism and ophthalmopathy. The source material, RNA transcripts, was used to amplify TCR beta CDR3 regions. The HTBI primer set drove a first-round RT-PCR of the TCR CDR3. TCRdb itself ran the multiplex PCR reads through MiXCR, one entry per CDR3 protein. The sample has some 350,000 distinct CDR3 sequences, roughly 15% seen once. Sequencing input: blood. These receptors were taken from an older woman with Graves' ophthalmopathy.

The chain combines TRBV28 with TRBJ2-1; 16 bases agree with TRBD2. V dropped 5 bases and J dropped 5; count of bases not matched to a gene: 9. The CDR3 consists of 18 residues. From germline, CDR1 is MDHEN and CDR2 SYDVKM. The CDR3 DNA follows: TGTGCCAGCAGTCCGCCCGGGACTAGCGGGAGGGCCGACAATGAGCAGTTCTTC. It yields the protein CASSPPGTSGRADNEQFF.

This clonotype was recorded at least ten times. The chain joins TRBV7-9 to TRBJ2-5, with TRBD1 matching over 7 bases. This CDR3 region has 14 residues. The ends lost 5 bases at V and 4 bases at J; junction bases unmatched: 7. Germline V gene lookup returns CDR1 SEHNR and CDR2 FQNEAQ (reference sequence). CDR3 sequence (DNA): TGTGCCAGCAGCCTTCGACAGGGCGGAGAGACCCAGTACTTC. Amino acid sequence: CASSLRQGGETQYF. Variable domain in full (rest from reference TRBV7-9 and TRBJ2-5): DTGVSQNPRHKITKRGQNVTFRCDPISEHNRLYWYRQTLGQGPEFLTYFQNEAQLEKSRLLSDRFSAERPKGSFSTLEIQRTEQGDSAMYLCASSLRQGGETQYFGPGTRLLVL.

The sample holds many counts of this clonotype. Written as DNA, the CDR3 is TGTGCCAGCAGCTTAGCGCCACCAGATACGCAGTATTTT. Translating it yields CASSLAPPDTQYF. The rearrangement joins TRBV7-2 to TRBJ2-3; D unresolved. There are 13 residues in the CDR3. V was clipped by 0 bases and J by 4 bases, with 5 bases between them. CDR1 is SGHTA and CDR2 is FQGNSA in the germline V gene.

This clonotype appeared a few times. This chain uses TRBV24-1 with TRBJ2-1; possible D gene TRBD2, 5 bases. Per the germline V gene, CDR1 is KGHDR and CDR2 is SFDVKD. Between the trimmed V and J ends, which lost 3 bases and 5 bases, there was a span of 13 bases. The CDR3 spans 15 residues. CDR3 amino acids: CATSDPSKANNEQFF. In DNA, the CDR3 is TGTGCCACCAGTGATCCTAGCAAGGCCAACAATGAGCAGTTCTTC.

The chain has TRBV5-6 and TRBJ2-4; no reliable D call. CDR1 is SGHDT and CDR2 is YYEEEE in the germline V gene. This CDR3 region has 16 residues. Trimming removed 0 bases at V and 0 bases at J, with 10 bases between. The CDR3 loop reads CASSLGGKLAKNIQYF. In DNA form, the CDR3 reads TGTGCCAGCAGCTTGGGTGGAAAGTTAGCCAAAAACATTCAGTACTTC.

This clonotype was observed a handful of times. The chain uses TRBV5-1 and TRBJ2-3; possibly TRBD2 for D (5 bases). CDR3 length: 14 amino acids. Germline values: CDR1 SGHRS, CDR2 YFSETQ. V was pared by 6 bases and J by 4 bases, with 15 bases between. The CDR3 DNA sequence: TGCGCCAGCACGAGGACTCGGCGGGCAGATACGCAGTATTTT. It yields the protein CASTRTRRADTQYF.

This clonotype has a count of ten or more. The chain uses TRBV29-1 and TRBJ1-2; tentative D call: TRBD1 (6 bases). This CDR3 has 11 residues. Trimming removed 3 bases from V and 6 bases from J, with 8 bases in between. Germline CDR1 SQVTM, CDR2 ANQGSEA. CDR3 sequence reads: CSVDSGDGYTF. DNA of the CDR3: TGCAGCGTTGACTCAGGGGATGGCTACACCTTC.

The rearrangement uses TRBV5-1 and TRBJ2-2; no reliable D call. The germline V gene has CDR1 SGHRS and CDR2 YFSETQ. The CDR3 loop spans 15 amino acids. Trimming pared 4 bases from V and 3 bases from J, leaving 13 bases between. The CDR3 sequence is CASSLLSEYTGELFF. The CDR3 DNA sequence: TGCGCCAGCAGCCTCCTTTCCGAGTACACCGGGGAGCTGTTTTTT.

The chain carries TRBV5-1 and TRBJ2-3; D possibly matches TRBD1 or TRBD2 (6 bases each). CDR1 SGHRS and CDR2 YFSETQ come from the germline V gene. This CDR3 region has 15 residues. Trimming took off 4 bases at V and 0 bases at J, with 12 bases between the two ends. In DNA, the CDR3 is TGCGCCAGCAGCGACACAGGGACTAGCACAGATACGCAGTATTTT. It codes for CASSDTGTSTDTQYF.

There are many counts of this clonotype. V and J are TRBV11-3 and TRBJ2-1, with 10 bases matching TRBD2. The germline gives CDR1 SGHNT, CDR2 YENEEA. The CDR3 extends over 15 amino acids. The V gene end was trimmed by 5 bases and the J gene end by 3 bases; junction bases not matched to a gene: 4. CDR3 in amino acids: CASSPGLAFYNEQFF. CDR3 sequence (DNA): TGTGCCAGCAGCCCGGGACTAGCGTTCTACAATGAGCAGTTCTTC.

About this clonotype: This may be a read error: a much more frequent sequence differs by one nucleotide. This chain joins TRBV28 and TRBJ1-2, with 7 nucleotides matching TRBD1. The CDR3 is 13 amino acids. The J segment lost 5 bases and the V segment lost 11 bases, leaving 11 bases of the junction unmatched. Germline V gene data show CDR1 as MDHEN and CDR2 as SYDVKM. CDR3 protein: CAGTMGQTYGYTF. DNA for the CDR3: TGTGCCGGCACCATGGGACAGACTTATGGCTACACCTTC.

The CDR3 reads CSVRGRGENEQFF. The CDR3 nucleotides are TGCAGCGTGAGGGGCAGGGGGGAGAATGAGCAGTTCTTC. The V and J genes are TRBV29-1 and TRBJ2-1; a weak D match, TRBD1 (7 bases). V was shortened by 6 bases and J by 7 bases, with 16 bases between the two germline ends. CDR1 is SQVTM and CDR2 is ANQGSEA in the germline V gene. This CDR3 is 13 amino acids long.

As for this clonotype: Its ends do not fully match the called genes, so a read error is possible. The CDR3 sequence: CASSFGGKGLF. CDR3 in DNA: TGTGCCAGCAGTTTCGGGGGGAAGGGCCTCTTT. The chain links TRBV12-3 or TRBV12-4 to TRBJ1-1, with D perhaps matching TRBD1 (5 bases). CDR3 size: 11 residues.

This clonotype has just a few counts. This sequence may be a read error, since a much larger clone differs from it by one base. The CDR3 DNA is TGTGCCAGCAGTCACTACGAGCAGTACTTC. Residues: CASSHYEQYF. The chain carries TRBV11-2 and TRBJ2-7; D is uncertain. Germline CDR1 reads SGHAT; CDR2 reads FQNNGV. V lost 6 bases and J lost 3, with 3 bases in between. CDR3 length: 10 amino acids.

This clonotype was seen repeatedly, ten times or more. The V and J genes are TRBV27 and TRBJ1-6, with a tentative D call TRBD1 (5 bases). V was shortened by 3 bases and J by 10 bases, with 10 bases between the two germline ends. The CDR3 consists of 13 residues. Germline-derived CDR1 and CDR2 are MNHEY and SMNVEV (reference sequence). The CDR3 region is CASSFREASPLHF. CDR3 bases: TGTGCCAGCAGTTTCAGGGAAGCGTCACCCCTCCACTTT.

This chain links TRBV6-1 with TRBJ2-7; 10 bases fit TRBD1. Per the germline V gene, CDR1 is MNHNS and CDR2 is SASEGT. Trimming at V came to 11 bases and at J to 5 bases, leaving 9 bases not matched to a gene. The CDR3 has 13 amino acids. CDR3 in DNA: TGTGCCGGCCGACAGGGGGCGGGGAACGAGCAGTACTTC. Translated: CAGRQGAGNEQYF.

This clonotype has a handful of counts. V and J are TRBV20-1 and TRBJ2-3; TRBD2 matches at 10 bases. The CDR3 spans 14 residues. The V and J ends lost 3 bases and 3 bases, in that order; junction bases with no gene match: 3. CDR1 DFQATT and CDR2 SNEGSKA come from the germline V gene (reference sequence). CDR3 nucleotides: TGCAGTGCTAGCCTAGCGGGAGTAACAGATACGCAGTATTTT. Residues: CSASLAGVTDTQYF.

This clonotype was counted only a few times. V and J are TRBV6-1 and TRBJ2-5; 7 positions agree with TRBD1. The V segment lost 6 bases and the J segment 5 bases; nucleotides outside the gene matches: 9. This CDR3 spans 14 amino acids. Germline assignment: CDR1 MNHNS and CDR2 SASEGT. CDR3 sequence (DNA): TGTGCCAGCAGCCGGGACAGTCATGTGGAGACCCAGTACTTC. Protein product: CASSRDSHVETQYF.

CDR3 amino acids: CASSPRGAGGGTDTQYF. CDR3 nucleotide sequence: TGTGCCAGCAGCCCGCGCGGGGCGGGAGGGGGCACAGATACGCAGTATTTT. The chain joins TRBV9 to TRBJ2-3; 9 nucleotides align to TRBD2. V shed 4 bases and J 1 base; nucleotides not matched to a gene: 10. Germline CDR1 and CDR2: SGDLS and YYNGEE. The CDR3 has 17 residues.

This clonotype came up many times. The chain is built from TRBV20-1 and TRBJ1-2; D is ambiguous. The germline CDR1 and CDR2 sequences are DFQATT and SNEGSKA (reference sequence). V dropped 4 bases and J dropped 0 bases, with 12 bases sitting between them. The CDR3 is 14 amino acids. CDR3 sequence: CSANEQTTNYGYTF. CDR3 nucleotides: TGCAGTGCTAATGAACAGACAACTAACTATGGCTACACCTTC.

This clonotype showed up many times. This chain uses TRBV5-1 with TRBJ1-3; D call uncertain. CDR1 is SGHRS, CDR2 YFSETQ, per germline. The CDR3 has 14 amino acids. The V end lost 0 bases, the J end lost 2 bases, and 6 bases lay between the germline ends. CDR3 DNA: TGCGCCAGCAGCTTGGATTGGGCTGGAAACACCATATATTTT. Translating it yields CASSLDWAGNTIYF.

This clonotype was detected many times. The chain uses TRBV3-1 and TRBJ2-1, with D tentatively TRBD2 (5 bases). The germline CDR1 and CDR2 sequences are LGHDT and YNNKEL (reference sequence). The V gene lost 0 bases and the J gene lost 6 bases, with 9 bases spanning the gap. The CDR3 has 14 amino acids. CDR3 sequence reads: CASSQEGGINEQFF. The CDR3 DNA reads TGTGCCAGCAGCCAAGAAGGAGGAATCAATGAGCAGTTCTTC.

This clonotype showed up many times. The chain joins TRBV12-5 to TRBJ1-2, with a possible D match to TRBD1 (6 bases). The CDR3 is made up of 12 amino acids. The germline V gene encodes CDR1 LGHNT and CDR2 FRNRAP. Trimming shortened V by 6 bases and J by 8 bases, and 13 bases separated the two germline ends. The CDR3, as DNA: TGTGCTAGTGGAACAGGGAATAGAGGCTACACCTTC. Translating it yields CASGTGNRGYTF.

In its sample, this clonotype was seen many times. The genes are TRBV6-1 and TRBJ2-7, with TRBD1 matching over 11 bases. The V and J ends lost 7 bases and 4 bases, in that order; junction bases with no gene match: 6. Germline assignment: CDR1 MNHNS and CDR2 SASEGT. This CDR3 contains 14 residues. The CDR3: CASTRGTGGYEQYF. As DNA, the CDR3 is TGTGCCAGCACCAGGGGGACAGGGGGTTACGAGCAGTACTTC.

This clonotype was seen only a few times. A much larger clone is a single base away; this may be a read error. The chain links TRBV28 to TRBJ2-1; D not certain. The CDR3 has 14 residues. Trimming removed 2 bases at V and 4 bases at J, with 9 bases between. Germline V CDR1 and CDR2: MDHEN, SYDVKM. This CDR3 is CASSLAAFYNEQFF. The CDR3 coding sequence is TGTGCCAGCAGTTTAGCGGCTTTTTACAATGAGCAGTTCTTC. The whole variable domain, filled in from reference TRBV28 and TRBJ2-1, reads DVKVTQSSRYLVKRTGEKVFLECVQDMDHENMFWYRQDPGLGLRLIYFSYDVKMKEKGDIPEGYSVSREKKERFSLILESASTNQTSMYLCASSLAAFYNEQFFGPGTRLTVL.

This clonotype was seen many times. V and J are TRBV3-1 and TRBJ2-1; TRBD2 is a possible D gene (6 bases). V was cut by 4 bases and J by 8 bases, with 15 bases left in between. Germline-derived CDR1 and CDR2 are LGHDT and YNNKEL (reference sequence). The CDR3 has 14 residues. Here the CDR3 DNA reads TGTGCCAGCAGCCCCGGAGGGATCCGTCATGAGCAGTTCTTC. It encodes CASSPGGIRHEQFF.

This clonotype was recorded only once. This chain uses TRBV15 with TRBJ1-5; D remains ambiguous. CDR3 size: 15 residues. Deletions cut 6 bases from V and 0 bases from J, with 12 bases between. CDR1 LNHNV and CDR2 YYDKDF come from the germline V gene (reference sequence). CDR3 in amino acids: CATSTDIDSNQPQHF. The CDR3 nucleotides read TGTGCCACCAGTACCGACATCGATAGCAATCAGCCCCAGCATTTT.

Many counts were recorded for this clonotype. The CDR3 bases are TGTGCCAGCAGCCTCGAGACAGGATCGGGGGAAAAACTGTTTTTT. This sequence encodes CASSLETGSGEKLFF. The chain combines TRBV11-2 with TRBJ1-4; TRBD1 is a possible D gene (6 bases). V lost 5 bases to trimming and J lost 8 bases, with 18 bases between them. The germline V gene encodes CDR1 SGHAT and CDR2 FQNNGV. This CDR3 comprises 15 residues.

This clonotype occurred many times. The chain links TRBV2 to TRBJ1-1, with D hard to call. This CDR3 contains 11 residues. Germline CDR1 and CDR2: SNHLY and FYNNEI. The V end lost 6 bases, the J end lost 1 base, and 3 bases lay between the germline ends. The CDR3 DNA reads TGTGCCAGCAGGCCGAACACTGAAGCTTTCTTT. Translating it yields CASRPNTEAFF. Drawing the rest from reference TRBV2 and TRBJ1-1, the complete variable domain is EPEVTQTPSHQVTQMGQEVILRCVPISNHLYFYWYRQILGQKVEFLVSFYNNEISEKSEIFDDQFSVERPDGSNFTLKIRSTKLEDSAMYFCASRPNTEAFFGQGTRLTVV.

This clonotype was recorded many times. The chain links TRBV27 to TRBJ2-5; D unclear. V lost 10 bases and J lost 7, with 10 bases in between. Germline V gene sequence: CDR1 MNHEY, CDR2 SMNVEV (reference sequence). This CDR3 has 10 residues. The CDR3 is CATLSGTQYF. Written as DNA, the CDR3 is TGTGCCACCCTTTCTGGGACCCAGTACTTC.

This clonotype was seen only a few times. The CDR3 region is CASRQEEGIGELFF. CDR3 DNA sequence: TGTGCCAGCAGGCAAGAGGAGGGGATCGGGGAGCTGTTTTTT. This chain joins TRBV9 and TRBJ2-2; tentatively, D is TRBD2 (6 bases). V lost 5 bases to trimming and J lost 7 bases, with 15 bases between them. This CDR3 region has 14 residues. Germline lookup yields CDR1 SGDLS and CDR2 YYNGEE. Combining the CDR3 with reference TRBV9 and TRBJ2-2 gives the whole variable domain DSGVTQTPKHLITATGQRVTLRCSPRSGDLSVYWYQQSLDQGLQFLIQYYNGEERAKGNILERFSAQQFPDLHSELNLSSLELGDSALYFCASRQEEGIGELFFGEGSRLTVL.

This clonotype was detected many times. The V gene is TRBV27, the J gene TRBJ2-5; D perhaps matches TRBD1 (8 bases). Per germline, CDR1 MNHEY and CDR2 SMNVEV (reference sequence). The CDR3 is made up of 16 amino acids. The ends were cut back, 2 bases at V and 5 bases at J, with 18 bases in the middle. The chain's CDR3 is CASSLRSRGRGETQYF. DNA of the CDR3: TGTGCCAGCAGTTTAAGGTCCAGGGGGCGGGGGGAGACCCAGTACTTC.